The table lists the clone carrying this TCR beta chain with a few counts. Those enrolled, adults aged about 18 to 89 years, came from about two dozen US areas. Each exposed participant met a COVID-19 case in the 2 weeks preceding study entry. The CDR3 covers 15 residues. Between the trimmed V and J ends, which lost 0 bases and 2 bases, there was a span of 8 bases. In germline, CDR1 is LGHNA, CDR2 YSLEER. This record comes from a study of blood T cell repertoires in COVID-19. Assay: immunoSEQ multiplex PCR; the TCRdb copy retains only in-frame clones and omits some. Here the sample spans roughly 400,000 clones, roughly 88% being singletons.

The receptor's source is a woman between 18 and 30 years old who had been exposed to COVID-19. The chain uses TRBV4-3 and TRBJ1-5, with D possibly matching TRBD1 (5 bases). Sequences were obtained from PBMCs or T cells enriched from blood (not recorded which). CDR3 loop: CASSQDRVGNQPQHF. The CDR3 DNA follows: TGCGCCAGCAGCCAAGACAGGGTTGGCAATCAGCCCCAGCATTTT.